The T cell receptor beta chain under discussion was sequenced for a study of beta chain features in type 1 diabetes (dated by TCRdb to about 2018). About the investigation overall: No differences in mean age, gender distribution, total cell number or subset yield were found between patients and healthy donors. The study compared the TCRB repertoires of sorted circulating CD4+ T cell subsets in recently diagnosed type 1 diabetes patients with those in matched healthy donors. Whereas all 30 or so donors provided naive and central memory subsets, regulatory and stem cell-like memory subsets were isolated from just 8 patients and roughly eight healthy donors. A total of 85 million to 140 million sorted cells were examined across all samples, and a strong correlation was observed between cell number per subset and RNA yield.

From each donor, a single peripheral blood sample of around 120 mL on average was drawn into heparinised tubes. Using a panel that included CD45RO, CCR7, CD25, CD127, CD95 and CD27, naive, central memory, regulatory and stem cell-like memory CD4+ T cells were sorted on a BD FACSAria II. A purity above 95% was achieved for all sorted populations. PBMCs were separated immediately by Lymphoprep density gradient centrifugation and were stained directly, without being cultured. To minimize batch effects, samples were stained and sorted in pairs, one healthy donor with one patient per experiment. General study outcomes and caveats: Only small numbers of individuals were included in the HLA sub-analyses, which left unresolved whether HLA type had any influence on TCRB rearrangement. A moderate but significant shortening of TCRB CDR3 length was observed in type 1 diabetes patients in all four CD4+ subsets. Naive, central memory and regulatory TCRB repertoires appeared to be more alike among patients than among healthy donors. PCR might favor shorter templates, but patient and control samples were amplified and corrected together, so any skew would affect both groups equally. Patients with type 1 diabetes made fewer insertions and deleted more nucleotides at VDJ recombination sites, implying thymic rearrangement abnormalities. Because cDNA rather than genomic DNA was sequenced, highly expressing activated cells could have been over-represented, although no difference in activation and CD3 levels was found between groups.

CDR1 and CDR2, per the germline V gene (reference sequence), are LNHNV and YYDKDF. The CDR3 runs 16 residues from the cysteine to the phenylalanine. The DNA shown is the 48-base CDR3, in frame from base 1. Germline trimming amounts to 0 bases on V and 3 bases on J, with 7 as the count of junction bases outside the gene matches. The entire isolated RNA was reverse transcribed using the High Capacity cDNA Reverse Transcription Kit, and thus expressed TCRB transcripts were sequenced. Naive, central memory and regulatory T cell samples underwent deep immunoSEQ sequencing, averaging around 3.6 million total reads per sample. Sorted cells were lysed in RLT buffer and RNA was extracted with DNase-treated RNeasy Micro or Mini kits, depending on cell number. Each cell subset was processed separately to prevent cross-contamination, with patient and healthy donor samples processed together. Using the immunoSEQ multiplex PCR, TCRB sequences were amplified from cDNA into 87-bp fragments spanning the CDR3 region. The amplicons were sequenced using the Illumina HiSeq platform. As for the original processing: PCR bias was corrected computationally using synthetic template baselines, and reads within Hamming distance 2 were collapsed, with unmergeable singletons discarded. Reads were aligned against IMGT so that V, D and J genes, CDR3 length and insertions or deletions at six rearrangement sites could be assigned. Clonotype counts were normalized to sorted cell number within each subset before computing true diversity and Gini coefficients with the tcR R package. Repertoire sharing was quantified using the overlap coefficient calculated on TCRB nucleotide sequences. Out-of-frame TCRB sequences from naive cells were analyzed to stand in for the pre-selection repertoire. TCRdb obtained this table from immuneACCESS and retained in-frame rearrangements with V and J assigned. These tables miss some clones; where compared with another copy, unresolved V genes account for less than half of the shortfall, and the remainder is unexplained. D and trimming were read from the DNA, whereas the V and J calls and clone size are those reported in that table. The sample yields some 900,000 clones; roughly 16% were counted once. The leading ten clones occupy about 0.02% of the sample.

This clone was seen a few times. What antigen it recognizes has not been identified. The sample holds no much larger clone one base away, and base qualities are not on file. The receptor comes from a woman younger than 30 in good health. The specimen sequenced was naive CD4+ T cells from blood. What the cell subset or site label conveys for this sample: true naive CD4+ T cells. The chain employs TRBV15 and TRBJ2-5, with 7 junctional bases fitting TRBD2. The CDR3: CATSRDSALAEETQYF. In nucleotide form, the sequence is TGTGCCACCAGCAGAGATTCGGCGCTAGCGGAAGAGACCCAGTACTTC.